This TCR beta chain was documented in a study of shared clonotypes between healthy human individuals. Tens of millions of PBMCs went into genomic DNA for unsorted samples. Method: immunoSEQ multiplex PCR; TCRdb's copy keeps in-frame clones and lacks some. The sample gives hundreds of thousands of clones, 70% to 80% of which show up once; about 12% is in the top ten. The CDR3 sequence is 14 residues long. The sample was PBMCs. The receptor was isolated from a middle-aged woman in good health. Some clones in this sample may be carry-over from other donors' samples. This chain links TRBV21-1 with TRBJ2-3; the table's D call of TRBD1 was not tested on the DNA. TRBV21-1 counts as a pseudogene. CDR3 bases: TGTGCCAGCAGCAAACAGGGGTCAGGGGATACGCAGTATTTT. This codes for CASSKQGSGDTQYF.